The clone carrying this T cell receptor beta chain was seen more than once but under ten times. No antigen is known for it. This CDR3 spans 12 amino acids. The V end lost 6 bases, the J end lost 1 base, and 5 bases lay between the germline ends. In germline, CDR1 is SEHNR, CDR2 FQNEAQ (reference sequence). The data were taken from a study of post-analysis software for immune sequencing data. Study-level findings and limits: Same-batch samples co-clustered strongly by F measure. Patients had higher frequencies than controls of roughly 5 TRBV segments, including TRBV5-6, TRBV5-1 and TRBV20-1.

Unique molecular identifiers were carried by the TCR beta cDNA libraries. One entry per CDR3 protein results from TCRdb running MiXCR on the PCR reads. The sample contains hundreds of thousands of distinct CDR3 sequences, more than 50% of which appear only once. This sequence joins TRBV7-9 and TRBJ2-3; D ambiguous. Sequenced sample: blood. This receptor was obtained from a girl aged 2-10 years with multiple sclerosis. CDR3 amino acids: CASRPGTDTQYF. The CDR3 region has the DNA TGTGCCAGCAGACCTGGCACAGATACGCAGTATTTT.